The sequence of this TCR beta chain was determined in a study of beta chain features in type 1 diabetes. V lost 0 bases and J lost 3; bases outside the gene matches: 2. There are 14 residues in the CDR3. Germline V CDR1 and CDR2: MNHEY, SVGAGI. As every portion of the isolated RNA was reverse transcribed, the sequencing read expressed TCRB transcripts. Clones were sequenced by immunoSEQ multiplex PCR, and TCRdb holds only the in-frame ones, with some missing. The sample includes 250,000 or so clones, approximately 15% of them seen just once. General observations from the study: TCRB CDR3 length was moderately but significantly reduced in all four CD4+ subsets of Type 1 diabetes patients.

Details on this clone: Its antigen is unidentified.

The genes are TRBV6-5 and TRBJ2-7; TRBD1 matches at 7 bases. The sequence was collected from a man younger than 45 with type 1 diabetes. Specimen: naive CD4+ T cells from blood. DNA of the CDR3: TGTGCCAGCAGTTACTCGGGACAGAGCTACGAGCAGTACTTC. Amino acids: CASSYSGQSYEQYF.